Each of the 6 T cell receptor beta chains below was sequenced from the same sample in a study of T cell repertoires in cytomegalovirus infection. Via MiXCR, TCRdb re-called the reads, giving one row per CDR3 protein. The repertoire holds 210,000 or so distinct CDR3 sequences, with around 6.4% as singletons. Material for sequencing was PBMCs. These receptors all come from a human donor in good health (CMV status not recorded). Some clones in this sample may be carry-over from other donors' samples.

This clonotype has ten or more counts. The CDR3 sequence is CASTGGGRDEAFF. The CDR3 DNA follows: TGTGCCAGCACCGGCGGAGGGCGGGATGAAGCTTTCTTT. The chain has TRBV6-2 or TRBV6-3 and TRBJ1-1, with D uncertain. V dropped 7 bases and J dropped 7 bases, with 16 bases sitting between them. Germline CDR1 MNHEY, CDR2 SVGEGT. This CDR3 comprises 13 residues.

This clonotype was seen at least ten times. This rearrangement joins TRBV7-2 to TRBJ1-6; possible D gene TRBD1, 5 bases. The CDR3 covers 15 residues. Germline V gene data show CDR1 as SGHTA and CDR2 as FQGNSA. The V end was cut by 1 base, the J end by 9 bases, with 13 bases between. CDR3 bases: TGTGCCAGCAGCTTAGGCTCGGGGACGGTTTCACCCCTCCACTTT. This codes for CASSLGSGTVSPLHF.

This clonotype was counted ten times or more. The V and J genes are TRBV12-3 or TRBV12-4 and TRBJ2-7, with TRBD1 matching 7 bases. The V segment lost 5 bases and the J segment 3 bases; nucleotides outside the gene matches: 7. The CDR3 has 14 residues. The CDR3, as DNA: TGTGCCAGCAGTCCCCCGGACAGGAACTACGAGCAGTACTTC. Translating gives CASSPPDRNYEQYF.

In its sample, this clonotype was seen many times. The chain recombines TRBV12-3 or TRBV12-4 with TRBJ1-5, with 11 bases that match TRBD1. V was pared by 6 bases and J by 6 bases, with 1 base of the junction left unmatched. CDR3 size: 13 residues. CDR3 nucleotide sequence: TGTGCCAGCAGGGGACAGGGGGGTCAGCCCCAGCATTTT. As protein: CASRGQGGQPQHF.

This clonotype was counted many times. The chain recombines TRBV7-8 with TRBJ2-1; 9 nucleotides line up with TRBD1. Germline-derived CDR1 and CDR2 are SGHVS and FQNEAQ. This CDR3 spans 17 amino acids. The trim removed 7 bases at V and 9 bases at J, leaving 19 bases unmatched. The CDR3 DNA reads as TGTGCCAGCACCCTAGGAGTCCCCGGGACAGGGAGGGCTGAGCAGTTCTTC. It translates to CASTLGVPGTGRAEQFF.

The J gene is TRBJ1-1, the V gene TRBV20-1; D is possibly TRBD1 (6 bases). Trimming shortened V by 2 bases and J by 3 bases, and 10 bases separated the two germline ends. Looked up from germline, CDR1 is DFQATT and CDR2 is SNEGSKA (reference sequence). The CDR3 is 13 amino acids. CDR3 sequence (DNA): TGCAGTGCTAGAAACAGGGAAGACACTGAAGCTTTCTTT. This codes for CSARNREDTEAFF.